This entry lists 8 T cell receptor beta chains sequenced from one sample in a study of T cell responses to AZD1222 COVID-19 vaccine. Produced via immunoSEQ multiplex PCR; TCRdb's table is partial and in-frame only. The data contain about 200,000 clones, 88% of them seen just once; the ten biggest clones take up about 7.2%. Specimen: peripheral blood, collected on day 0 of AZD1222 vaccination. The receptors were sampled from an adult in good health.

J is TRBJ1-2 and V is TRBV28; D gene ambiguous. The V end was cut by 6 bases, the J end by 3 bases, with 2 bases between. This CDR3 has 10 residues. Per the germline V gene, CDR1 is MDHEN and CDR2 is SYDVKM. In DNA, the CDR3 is TGTGCCAGCAGAGACTATGGCTACACCTTC. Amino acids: CASRDYGYTF.

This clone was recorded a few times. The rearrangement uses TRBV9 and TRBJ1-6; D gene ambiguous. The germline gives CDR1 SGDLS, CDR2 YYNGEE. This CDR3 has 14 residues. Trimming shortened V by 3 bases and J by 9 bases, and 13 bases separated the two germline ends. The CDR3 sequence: CASSADPGLSPLHF. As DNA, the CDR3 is TGTGCCAGCAGCGCCGATCCAGGTCTTTCACCCCTCCACTTT. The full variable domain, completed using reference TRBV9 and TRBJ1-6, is DSGVTQTPKHLITATGQRVTLRCSPRSGDLSVYWYQQSLDQGLQFLIQYYNGEERAKGNILERFSAQQFPDLHSELNLSSLELGDSALYFCASSADPGLSPLHFGNGTRLTVT.

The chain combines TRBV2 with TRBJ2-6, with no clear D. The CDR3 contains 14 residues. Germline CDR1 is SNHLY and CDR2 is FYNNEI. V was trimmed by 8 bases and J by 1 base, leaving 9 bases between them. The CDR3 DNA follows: TGTGCCAGCGCAGTGACTTCTGGGGCCAACGTCCTGACTTTC. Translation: CASAVTSGANVLTF.

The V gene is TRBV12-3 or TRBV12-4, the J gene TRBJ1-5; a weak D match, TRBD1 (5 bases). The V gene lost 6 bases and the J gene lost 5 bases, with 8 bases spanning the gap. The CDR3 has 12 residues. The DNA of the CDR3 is TGTGCCAGCAGCAGGGACTATCAGCCCCAGCATTTT. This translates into CASSRDYQPQHF.

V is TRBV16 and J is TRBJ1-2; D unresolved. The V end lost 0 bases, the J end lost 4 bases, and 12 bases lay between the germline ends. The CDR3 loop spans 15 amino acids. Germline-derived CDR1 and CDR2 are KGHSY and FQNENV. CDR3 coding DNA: TGTGCCAGCAGCCAATCGGTCCAGCAATCCTATGGCTACACCTTC. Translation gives CASSQSVQQSYGYTF.

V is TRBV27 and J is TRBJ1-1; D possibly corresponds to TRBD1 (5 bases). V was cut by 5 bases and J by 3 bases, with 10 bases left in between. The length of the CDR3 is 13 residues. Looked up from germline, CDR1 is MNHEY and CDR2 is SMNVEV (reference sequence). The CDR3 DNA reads TGTGCCAGCAGTCTCACAGGATACACTGAAGCTTTCTTT. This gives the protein CASSLTGYTEAFF.

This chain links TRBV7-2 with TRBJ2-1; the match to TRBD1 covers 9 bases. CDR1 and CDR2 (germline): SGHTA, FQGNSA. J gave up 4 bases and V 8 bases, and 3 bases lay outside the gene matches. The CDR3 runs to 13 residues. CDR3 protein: CASDRGGYNEQFF. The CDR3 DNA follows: TGTGCCAGCGACAGGGGGGGATACAATGAGCAGTTCTTC. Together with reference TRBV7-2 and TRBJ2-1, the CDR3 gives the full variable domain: GAGVSQSPSNKVTEKGKDVELRCDPISGHTALYWYRQSLGQGLEFLIYFQGNSAPDKSGLPSDRFSAERTGGSVSTLTIQRTQQEDSAVYLCASDRGGYNEQFFGPGTRLTVL.

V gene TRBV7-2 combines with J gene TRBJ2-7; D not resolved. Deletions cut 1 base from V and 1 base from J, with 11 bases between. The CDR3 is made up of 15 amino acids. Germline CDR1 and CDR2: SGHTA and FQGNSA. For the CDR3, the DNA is TGTGCCAGCAGCTTAGTAAGGGTGAAGTCCTACGAGCAGTACTTC. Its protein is CASSLVRVKSYEQYF.